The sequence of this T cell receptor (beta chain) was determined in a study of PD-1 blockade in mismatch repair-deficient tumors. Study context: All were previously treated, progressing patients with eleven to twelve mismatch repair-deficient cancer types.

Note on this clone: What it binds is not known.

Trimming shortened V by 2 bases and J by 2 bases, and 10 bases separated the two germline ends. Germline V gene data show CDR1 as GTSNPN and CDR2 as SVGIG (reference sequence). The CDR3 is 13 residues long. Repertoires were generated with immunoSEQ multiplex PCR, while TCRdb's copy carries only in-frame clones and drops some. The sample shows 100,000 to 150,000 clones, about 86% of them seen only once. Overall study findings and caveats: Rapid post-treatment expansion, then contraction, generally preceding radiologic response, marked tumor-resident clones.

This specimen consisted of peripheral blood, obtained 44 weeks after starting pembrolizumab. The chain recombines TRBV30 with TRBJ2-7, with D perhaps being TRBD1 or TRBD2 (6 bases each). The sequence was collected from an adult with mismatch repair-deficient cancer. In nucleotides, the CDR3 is TGTGCCTGGAGTCCGGGGGCTACCTACGAGCAGTACTTC. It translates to CAWSPGATYEQYF.